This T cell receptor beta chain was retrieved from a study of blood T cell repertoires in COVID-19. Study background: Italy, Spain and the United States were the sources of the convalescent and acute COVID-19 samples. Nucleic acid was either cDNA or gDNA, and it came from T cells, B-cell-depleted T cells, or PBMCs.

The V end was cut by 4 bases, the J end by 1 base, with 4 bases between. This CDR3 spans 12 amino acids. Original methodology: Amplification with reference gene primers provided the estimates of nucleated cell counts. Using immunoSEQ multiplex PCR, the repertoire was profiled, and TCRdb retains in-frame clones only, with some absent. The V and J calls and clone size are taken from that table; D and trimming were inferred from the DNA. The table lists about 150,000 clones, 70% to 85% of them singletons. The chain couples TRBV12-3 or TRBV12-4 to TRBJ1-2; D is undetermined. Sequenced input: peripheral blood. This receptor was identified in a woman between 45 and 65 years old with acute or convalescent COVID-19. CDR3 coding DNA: TGTGCCAGCAGTTATAATAACTATGGCTACACCTTC. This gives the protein CASSYNNYGYTF.